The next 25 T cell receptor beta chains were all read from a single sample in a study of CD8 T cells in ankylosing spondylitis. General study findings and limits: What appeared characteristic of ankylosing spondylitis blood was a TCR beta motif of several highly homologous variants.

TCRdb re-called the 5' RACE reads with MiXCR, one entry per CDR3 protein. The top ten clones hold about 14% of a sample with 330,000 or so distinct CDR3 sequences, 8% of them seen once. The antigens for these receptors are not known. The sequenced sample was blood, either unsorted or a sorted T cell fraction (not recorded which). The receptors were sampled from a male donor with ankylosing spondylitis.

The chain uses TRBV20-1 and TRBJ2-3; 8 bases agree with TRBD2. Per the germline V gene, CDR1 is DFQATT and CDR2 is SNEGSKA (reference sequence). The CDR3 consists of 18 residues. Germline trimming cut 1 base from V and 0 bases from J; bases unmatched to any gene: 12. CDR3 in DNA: TGCAGTGCTAGAGGGTGGGATATGCGGGAGGCTAGCACAGATACGCAGTATTTT. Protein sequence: CSARGWDMREASTDTQYF.

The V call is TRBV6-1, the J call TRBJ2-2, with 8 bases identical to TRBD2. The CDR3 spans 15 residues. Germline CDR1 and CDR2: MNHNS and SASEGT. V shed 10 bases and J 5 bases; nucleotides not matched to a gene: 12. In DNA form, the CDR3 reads TGTGCCACCGAGGGGGTCCGGGGGGGGACCGGGGAGCTGTTTTTT. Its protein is CATEGVRGGTGELFF.

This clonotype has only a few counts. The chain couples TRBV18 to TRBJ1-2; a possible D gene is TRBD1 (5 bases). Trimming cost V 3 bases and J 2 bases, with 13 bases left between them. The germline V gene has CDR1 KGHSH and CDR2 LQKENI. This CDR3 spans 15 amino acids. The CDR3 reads CASSPLDSPNYGYTF. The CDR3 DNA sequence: TGTGCCAGCTCACCGTTAGACAGCCCAAACTATGGCTACACCTTC. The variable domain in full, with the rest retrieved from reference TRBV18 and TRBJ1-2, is NAGVMQNPRHLVRRRGQEARLRCSPMKGHSHVYWYRQLPEEGLKFMVYLQKENIIDESGMPKERFSAEFPKEGPSILRIQQVVRGDSAAYFCASSPLDSPNYGYTFGSGTRLTVV.

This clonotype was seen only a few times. This chain's CDR3 is CASSPTGLNYEQYF. The CDR3, as DNA: TGTGCCAGCAGCCCGACAGGGCTGAACTACGAGCAGTACTTC. This sequence joins TRBV7-9 and TRBJ2-7, with 7 positions matching TRBD1. The CDR3 extends over 14 amino acids. CDR1 is SEHNR and CDR2 is FQNEAQ in the germline V gene (reference sequence). Germline trimming cut 5 bases from V and 3 bases from J; bases unmatched to any gene: 7.

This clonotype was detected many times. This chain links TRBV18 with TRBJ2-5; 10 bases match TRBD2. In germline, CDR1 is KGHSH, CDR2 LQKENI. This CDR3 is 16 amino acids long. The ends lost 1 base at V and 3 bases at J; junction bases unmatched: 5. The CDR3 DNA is TGTGCCAGCTCACCACTAGCGGGAGGTCGAGAAGAGACCCAGTACTTC. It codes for CASSPLAGGREETQYF.

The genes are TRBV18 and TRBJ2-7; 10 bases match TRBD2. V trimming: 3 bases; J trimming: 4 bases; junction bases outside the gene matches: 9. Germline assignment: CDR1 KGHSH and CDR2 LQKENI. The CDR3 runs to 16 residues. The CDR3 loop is CASSPMAGLAAYEQYF. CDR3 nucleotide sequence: TGTGCCAGCTCACCTATGGCTGGACTAGCGGCTTACGAGCAGTACTTC.

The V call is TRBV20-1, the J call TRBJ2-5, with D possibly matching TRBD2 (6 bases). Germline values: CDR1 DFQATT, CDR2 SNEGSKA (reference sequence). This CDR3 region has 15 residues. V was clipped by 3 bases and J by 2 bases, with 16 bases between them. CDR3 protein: CSASKGLYPQETQYF. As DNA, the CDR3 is TGCAGTGCTAGTAAGGGACTCTACCCACAAGAGACCCAGTACTTC.

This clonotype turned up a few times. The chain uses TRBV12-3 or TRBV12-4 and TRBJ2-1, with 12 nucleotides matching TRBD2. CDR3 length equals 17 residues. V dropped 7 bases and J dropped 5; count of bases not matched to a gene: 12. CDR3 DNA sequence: TGTGCCAGCACCAAACAGCATCTAGCGGGGGGGAACAATGAGCAGTTCTTC. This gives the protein CASTKQHLAGGNNEQFF.

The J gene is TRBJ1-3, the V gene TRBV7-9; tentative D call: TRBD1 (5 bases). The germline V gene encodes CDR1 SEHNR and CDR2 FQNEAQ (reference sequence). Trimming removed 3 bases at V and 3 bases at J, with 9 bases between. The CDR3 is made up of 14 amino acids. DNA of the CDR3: TGTGCCAGCAGCTTCAGGGCAGTTGGAAACACCATATATTTT. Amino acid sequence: CASSFRAVGNTIYF.

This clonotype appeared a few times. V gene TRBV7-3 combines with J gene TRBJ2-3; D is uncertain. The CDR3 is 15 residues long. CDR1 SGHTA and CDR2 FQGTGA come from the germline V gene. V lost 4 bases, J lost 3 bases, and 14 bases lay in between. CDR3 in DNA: TGTGCCAGCAGCTCCCGCCTCGGTGGGACAGATACGCAGTATTTT. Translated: CASSSRLGGTDTQYF.

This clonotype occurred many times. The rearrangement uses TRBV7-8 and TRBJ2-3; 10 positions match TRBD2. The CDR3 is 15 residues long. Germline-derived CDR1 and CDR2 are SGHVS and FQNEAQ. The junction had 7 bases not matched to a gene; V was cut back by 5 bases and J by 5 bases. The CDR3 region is CASSAVAGGKDTQYF. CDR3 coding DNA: TGTGCCAGCAGCGCGGTAGCGGGAGGAAAAGATACGCAGTATTTT. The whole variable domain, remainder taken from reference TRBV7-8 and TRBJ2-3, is GAGVSQSPRYKVAKRGQDVALRCDPISGHVSLFWYQQALGQGPEFLTYFQNEAQLDKSGLPSDRFFAERPEGSVSTLKIQRTQQEDSAVYLCASSAVAGGKDTQYFGPGTRLTVL.

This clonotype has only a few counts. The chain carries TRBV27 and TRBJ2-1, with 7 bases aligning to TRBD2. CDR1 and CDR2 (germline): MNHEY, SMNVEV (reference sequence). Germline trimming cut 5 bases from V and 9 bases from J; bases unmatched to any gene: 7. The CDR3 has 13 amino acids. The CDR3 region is CASSAGLVPEQFF. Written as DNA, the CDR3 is TGTGCCAGCAGTGCCGGACTAGTCCCTGAGCAGTTCTTC.

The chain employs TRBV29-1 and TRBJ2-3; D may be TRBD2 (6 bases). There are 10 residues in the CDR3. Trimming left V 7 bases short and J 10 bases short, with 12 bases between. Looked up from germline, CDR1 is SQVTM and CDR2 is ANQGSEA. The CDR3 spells CSARRAAQYF. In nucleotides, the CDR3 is TGCAGCGCTCGGAGGGCCGCGCAGTATTTT.

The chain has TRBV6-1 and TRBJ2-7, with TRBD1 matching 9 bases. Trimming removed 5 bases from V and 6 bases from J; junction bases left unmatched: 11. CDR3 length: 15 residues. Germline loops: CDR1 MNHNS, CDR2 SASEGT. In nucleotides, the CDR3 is TGTGCCAGCAGTCCCCCGGGACAGGGTCCCCCCGAGCAGTACTTC. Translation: CASSPPGQGPPEQYF.

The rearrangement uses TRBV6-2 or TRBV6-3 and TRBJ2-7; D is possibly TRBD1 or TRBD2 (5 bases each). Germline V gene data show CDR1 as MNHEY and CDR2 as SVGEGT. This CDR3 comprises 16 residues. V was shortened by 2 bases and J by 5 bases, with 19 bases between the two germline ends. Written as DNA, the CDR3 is TGTGCCAGCAGTTACGGGATGGGACGGTCCGGGCACGAGCAGTACTTC. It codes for CASSYGMGRSGHEQYF.

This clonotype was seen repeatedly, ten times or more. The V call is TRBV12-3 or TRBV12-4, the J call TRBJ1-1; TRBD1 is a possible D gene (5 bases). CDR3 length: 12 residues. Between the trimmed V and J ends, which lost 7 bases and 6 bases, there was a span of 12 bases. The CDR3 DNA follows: TGTGCCAGCACTTCGAGGGGTTCTGAAGCTTTCTTT. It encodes CASTSRGSEAFF.

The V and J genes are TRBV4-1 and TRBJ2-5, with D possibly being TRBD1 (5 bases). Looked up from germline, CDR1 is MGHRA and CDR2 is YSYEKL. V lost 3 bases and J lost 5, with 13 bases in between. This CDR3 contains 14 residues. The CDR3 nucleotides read TGCGCCAGCAGCCACCTACAGGTGAGGGAGACCCAGTACTTC. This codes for CASSHLQVRETQYF.

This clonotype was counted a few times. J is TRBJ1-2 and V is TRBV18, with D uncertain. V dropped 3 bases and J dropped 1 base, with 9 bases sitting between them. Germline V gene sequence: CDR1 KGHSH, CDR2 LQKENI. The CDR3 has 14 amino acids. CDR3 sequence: CASSPSSNNYGYTF. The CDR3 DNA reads TGTGCCAGCTCACCGTCGTCGAATAACTATGGCTACACCTTC.

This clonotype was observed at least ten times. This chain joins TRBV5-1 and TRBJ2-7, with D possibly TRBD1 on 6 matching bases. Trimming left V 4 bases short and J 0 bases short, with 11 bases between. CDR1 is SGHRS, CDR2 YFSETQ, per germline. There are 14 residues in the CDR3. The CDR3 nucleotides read TGCGCCAGCAGCGTAGGACAGAGCTCCTACGAGCAGTACTTC. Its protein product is CASSVGQSSYEQYF.

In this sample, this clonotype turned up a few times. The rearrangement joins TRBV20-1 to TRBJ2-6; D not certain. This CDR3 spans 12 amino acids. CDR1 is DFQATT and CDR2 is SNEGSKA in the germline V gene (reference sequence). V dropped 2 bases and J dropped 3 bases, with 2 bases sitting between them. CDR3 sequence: CSARIGANVLTF. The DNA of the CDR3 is TGCAGTGCTAGAATTGGGGCCAACGTCCTGACTTTC.

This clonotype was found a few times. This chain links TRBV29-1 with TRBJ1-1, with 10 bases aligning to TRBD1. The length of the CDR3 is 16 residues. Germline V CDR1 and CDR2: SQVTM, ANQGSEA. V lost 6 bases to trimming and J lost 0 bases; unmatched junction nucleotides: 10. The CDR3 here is CSVLEPGQGLNTEAFF. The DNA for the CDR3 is TGCAGCGTGCTTGAACCGGGACAGGGGCTGAACACTGAAGCTTTCTTT.

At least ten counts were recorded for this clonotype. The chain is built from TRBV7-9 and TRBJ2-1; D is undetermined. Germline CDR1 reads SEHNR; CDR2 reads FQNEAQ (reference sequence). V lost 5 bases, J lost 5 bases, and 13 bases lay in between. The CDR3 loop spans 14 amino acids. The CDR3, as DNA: TGTGCCAGCAGCCTCGGCAGGCCAAACAATGAGCAGTTCTTC. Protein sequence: CASSLGRPNNEQFF.

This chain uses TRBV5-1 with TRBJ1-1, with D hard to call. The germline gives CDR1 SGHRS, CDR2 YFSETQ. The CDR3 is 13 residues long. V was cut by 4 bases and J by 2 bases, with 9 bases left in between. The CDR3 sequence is CASSVQGNTEAFF. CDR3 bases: TGCGCCAGCAGCGTTCAAGGAAACACTGAAGCTTTCTTT.

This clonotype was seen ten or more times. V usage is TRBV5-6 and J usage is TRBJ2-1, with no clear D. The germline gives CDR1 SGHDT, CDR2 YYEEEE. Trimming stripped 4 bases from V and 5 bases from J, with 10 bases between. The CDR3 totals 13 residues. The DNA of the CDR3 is TGTGCCAGCAGCCCCCCCAGGAACAATGAGCAGTTCTTC. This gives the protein CASSPPRNNEQFF.

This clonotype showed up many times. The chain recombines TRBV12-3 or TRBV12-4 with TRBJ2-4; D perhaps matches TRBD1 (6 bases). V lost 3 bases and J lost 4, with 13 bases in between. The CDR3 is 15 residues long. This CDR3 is CASSFLIDRKNIQYF. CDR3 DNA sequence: TGTGCCAGCAGTTTTTTAATCGACAGGAAAAACATTCAGTACTTC.